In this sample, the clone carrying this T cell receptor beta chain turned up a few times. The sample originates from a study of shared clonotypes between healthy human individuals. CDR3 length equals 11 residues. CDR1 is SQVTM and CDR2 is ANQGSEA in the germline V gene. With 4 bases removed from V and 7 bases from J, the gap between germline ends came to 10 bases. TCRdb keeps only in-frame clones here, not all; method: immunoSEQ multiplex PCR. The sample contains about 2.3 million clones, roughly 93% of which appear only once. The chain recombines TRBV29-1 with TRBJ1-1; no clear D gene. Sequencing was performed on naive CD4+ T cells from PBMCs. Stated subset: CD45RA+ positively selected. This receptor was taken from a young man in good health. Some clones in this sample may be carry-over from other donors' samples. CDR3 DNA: TGCAGCGTTGTAGGGAGTGGTGAAGCTTTCTTT. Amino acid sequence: CSVVGSGEAFF.